The source of this TCR beta chain is a study of graft-versus-host responses after intestinal transplantation (dated by TCRdb to the early 2020s). The study in broad terms: Multivisceral, liver-intestinal, or isolated intestinal transplants were received by the recipients. Samples from a few later patients were sequenced in-house on an Illumina MiSeq with MiXCR processing rather than by the commercial service. A cohort of more than 20 intestinal transplant recipients, including one retransplant, was enrolled, and a few patients lacking pretransplant specimens were excluded. Donor T cell macrochimerism was defined as a peak of at least 4% donor T cells among recipient peripheral blood mononuclear cells. Every recipient was given anti-thymocyte globulin induction, then maintenance tacrolimus and steroids for roughly three years. Alloreactive clones were identified by sequencing pre-transplant mixed lymphocyte reaction products and comparing them with unstimulated pre-transplant donor and recipient T cells. Graft-versus-host and host-versus-graft alloreactive T cell clones were tracked in the graft, circulation and bone marrow after intestinal transplantation using bulk TCR-beta CDR3 sequencing.

As concerns this clone: Its antigen is still unknown. No much larger clone is present one base from it, and per-base qualities are unavailable.

Preparation of the library involved the immunoSEQ multiplex PCR assay. For most patients, genomic DNA was isolated with the Qiagen DNeasy Blood and Tissue Kit and sent frozen to Adaptive Biotechnologies for TCR sequencing. Adaptive Biotechnologies carried out high-throughput TCR-beta CDR3 sequencing of genomic DNA for most patients. The original methods were these. Adaptive's ImmunoSEQ software was the source of the TCR sequencing data for roughly 19 patients, while three other patients were processed with MiXCR and VDJtools. To correct CD4 versus CD8 sorting errors, any sequence found in both subsets at a frequency ratio below 5:1 was removed. Because the origin of CDR3 nucleotide sequences shared between donor and recipient could not be assigned, those sequences were removed. Alloreactive clones required at least 2-fold expansion over unstimulated cells and minimum CFSE-low frequency of 0.002% (template counts) or 0.001% (read counts). Clones were considered mappable if detected in sequenced pre-transplant spleen, lymph node, or MLR CFSE-low populations of the donor or recipient. Cumulative frequency of alloreactive clones was calculated as a percentage of all sequences weighted by copy number. The table comes from immuneACCESS by way of TCRdb, which keeps in-frame sequences with V and J called. Part of the clones is missing from these tables; in studies checked, under half for an unresolved V gene and the rest for unknown reasons. The V and J calls and clone size are taken from that table; D and trimming were inferred from the DNA. In this sample the table shows about 130,000 clones, around 90% of which occur a single time. The leading ten clones occupy 0.19% of the sample.

The time point tag for this specimen amounts to: cells obtained before transplantation from donor or recipient. CD3+CD4+ and CD3+CD8+ populations were FACS-sorted from unstimulated pre-transplant donor and recipient cells taken from spleen or lymph nodes. Overall study results and their limits: Peak levels of circulating GvH clones were associated with declines in HvG clones early after transplant. In patients with donor T cell macrochimerism, the allografts had high GvH to HvG T cell clonal ratios. GvH clones were detected in recipient bone marrow, and some appeared earlier in ileal mucosa or blood, consistent with an intestinal mucosal origin. The conclusions were limited by the relatively low number and heterogeneity of the intestinal transplant patients.

From V the trimming removes 5 bases and from J it removes 0 bases, while the gene matches leave 9 bases of the junction unaccounted for. From a lookup of the germline V gene (reference sequence), CDR1 and CDR2 are PRHDT and FYEKMQ. The CDR3, from cysteine to phenylalanine, totals 16 residues. Of all the DNA, just the CDR3 is kept, 48 bases in frame from base 1. The sequence links TRBV13 to TRBJ2-7, with TRBD2 identical over 8 junction bases. The TCR comes from a human donor who received an intestinal transplant. The source material was unstimulated CD4+ T cells sorted from spleen or lymph node cells, sampled before intestinal transplant. The nucleotides are TGTGCCAGCAGCAACTTACTAGCGGCGAGCTCCTACGAGCAGTACTTC. Translated, it reads CASSNLLAASSYEQYF.